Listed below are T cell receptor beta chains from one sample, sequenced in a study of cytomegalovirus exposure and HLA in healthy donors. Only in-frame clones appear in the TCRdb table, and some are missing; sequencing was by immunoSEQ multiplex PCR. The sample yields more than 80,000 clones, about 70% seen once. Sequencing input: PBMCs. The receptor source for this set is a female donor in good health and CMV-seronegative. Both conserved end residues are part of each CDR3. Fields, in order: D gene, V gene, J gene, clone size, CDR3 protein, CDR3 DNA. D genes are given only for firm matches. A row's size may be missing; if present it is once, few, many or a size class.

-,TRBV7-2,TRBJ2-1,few,CASRSDRGGAFF,TGTGCCAGCAGGTCCGACAGGGGAGGGGCGTTCTTC
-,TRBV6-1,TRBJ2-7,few,CASSESGLKAYEQYF,TGTGCCAGCAGTGAATCGGGACTGAAAGCCTACGAGCAGTACTTC
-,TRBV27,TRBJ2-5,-,CASKPSRGGETQYF,TGTGCCAGCAAACCTTCCAGGGGCGGAGAGACCCAGTACTTC
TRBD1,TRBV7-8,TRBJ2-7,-,CASSLLGGGTGAYEQYF,TGTGCCAGCAGCTTATTAGGGGGGGGGACAGGGGCCTACGAGCAGTACTTC
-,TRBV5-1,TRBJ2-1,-,CASSQRLSSGPYNEQFF,TGCGCCAGCAGCCAACGACTCTCCAGCGGACCCTACAATGAGCAGTTCTTC
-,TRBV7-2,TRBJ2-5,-,CASSSSGRLAETQYF,TGTGCCAGCAGCTCTTCAGGGCGTTTAGCAGAGACCCAGTACTTC
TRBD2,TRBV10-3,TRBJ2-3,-,CAISESATSGVSSTDTQYF,TGTGCCATCAGTGAGTCAGCCACTAGCGGAGTCTCTAGCACAGATACGCAGTATTTT
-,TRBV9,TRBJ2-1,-,CASSVEEYNEQFF,TGTGCCAGCAGCGTTGAAGAGTACAATGAGCAGTTCTTC
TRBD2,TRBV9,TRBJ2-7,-,CASSVGLAGLRHF,TGTGCCAGCAGCGTCGGACTAGCGGGTCTGCGGCACTTC
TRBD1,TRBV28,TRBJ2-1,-,CASSSTGNEQFF,TGTGCCAGCAGTTCGACAGGGAATGAGCAGTTCTTC
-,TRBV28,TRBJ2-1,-,CASSTSSAGYNEQFF,TGTGCCAGCAGTACCTCTAGCGCCGGGTACAATGAGCAGTTCTTC
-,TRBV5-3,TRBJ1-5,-,CARSLFWRGCNQPQHF,TGTGCCAGAAGCTTGTTCTGGAGGGGCTGCAATCAGCCCCAGCATTTT
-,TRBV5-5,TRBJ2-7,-,CASSLTGGYEQYF,TGTGCCAGCAGCTTGACAGGTGGCTACGAGCAGTACTTC
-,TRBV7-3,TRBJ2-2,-,CASSLNSGVNTGELFF,TGTGCCAGCAGCTTAAATTCAGGGGTGAACACCGGGGAGCTGTTTTTT
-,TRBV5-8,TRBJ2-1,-,CASSLLGARSYNEQFF,TGTGCCAGCAGCTTGTTGGGGGCTCGCTCCTACAATGAGCAGTTCTTC
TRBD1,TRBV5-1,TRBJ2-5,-,CASSTGQGRETQYF,TGCGCCAGCAGCACGGGACAGGGCCGAGAGACCCAGTACTTC
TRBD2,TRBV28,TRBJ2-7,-,CASSPPGLAGLYEQYF,TGTGCCAGCAGTCCCCCGGGACTAGCGGGCCTATACGAGCAGTACTTC
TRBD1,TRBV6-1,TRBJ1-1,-,CASRVDREHTEAFF,TGTGCCAGCAGGGTAGACAGGGAGCACACTGAAGCTTTCTTT
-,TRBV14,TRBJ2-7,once,CASSGRGGAGYEQYF,TGTGCCAGCAGCGGAAGGGGGGGAGCCGGGTACGAGCAGTACTTC
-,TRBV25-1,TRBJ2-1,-,CASSLAAGSNEQFF,TGTGCCAGCAGTCTAGCTGCGGGTAGCAATGAGCAGTTCTTC
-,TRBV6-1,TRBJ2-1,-,CASSEQTRGGRYNEQFF,TGTGCCAGCAGTGAACAAACCAGGGGCGGAAGATACAATGAGCAGTTCTTC
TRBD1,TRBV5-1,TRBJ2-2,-,CASSIGTGGNTGELFF,TGCGCCAGCAGCATAGGGACAGGGGGCAACACCGGGGAGCTGTTTTTT
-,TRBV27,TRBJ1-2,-,CASSPGRGGRYGYTF,TGTGCCAGCAGTCCTGGTAGAGGGGGACGGTATGGCTACACCTTC
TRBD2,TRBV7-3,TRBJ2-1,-,CASSLMGGSSYNEQFF,TGTGCCAGCAGCTTAATGGGCGGGAGCTCCTACAATGAGCAGTTCTTC
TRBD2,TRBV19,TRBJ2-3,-,CASSLRLAGVSTDTQYF,TGTGCCAGTAGTCTTAGACTAGCGGGGGTTAGCACAGATACGCAGTATTTT
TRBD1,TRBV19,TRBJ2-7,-,CASSARTGDYEQYF,TGTGCCAGTAGTGCCCGGACAGGGGACTACGAGCAGTACTTC
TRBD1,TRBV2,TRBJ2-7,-,CASRRPGTGGYEQYF,TGTGCCAGCAGGAGGCCCGGGACAGGGGGCTACGAGCAGTACTTC
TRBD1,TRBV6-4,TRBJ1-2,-,CAARRGPNYGYTF,TGTGCCGCCCGGAGGGGGCCTAACTATGGCTACACCTTC
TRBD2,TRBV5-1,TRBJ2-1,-,CASSNVLAGGNNEQFF,TGCGCCAGCAGCAACGTACTAGCGGGAGGAAACAATGAGCAGTTCTTC
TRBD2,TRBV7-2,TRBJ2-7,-,CASSLEGSGRTYEQYF,TGTGCCAGCAGCTTAGAGGGTAGCGGGAGGACCTACGAGCAGTACTTC
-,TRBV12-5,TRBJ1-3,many,CASVPRGGTIYF,TGTGCTAGTGTTCCAAGGGGGGGTACCATATATTTT
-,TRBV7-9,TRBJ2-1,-,CASSPTVGNEQFF,TGTGCCAGCAGCCCTACCGTTGGCAATGAGCAGTTCTTC
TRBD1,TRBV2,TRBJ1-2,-,CASRPGQGNGYTF,TGTGCCAGCAGACCGGGACAGGGGAATGGCTACACCTTC
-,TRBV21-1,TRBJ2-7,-,CASSPNTAGPSSYEQYF,TGTGCCAGCAGCCCAAATACGGCAGGCCCGAGCTCCTACGAGCAGTACTTC
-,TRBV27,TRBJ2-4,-,CASSPLDGRPGDIQYF,TGTGCCAGCAGTCCCCTGGACGGGAGACCCGGAGACATTCAGTACTTC
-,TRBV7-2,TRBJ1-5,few,CASSPLPPEGNQPQHF,TGTGCCAGCAGCCCCTTACCCCCGGAGGGCAATCAGCCCCAGCATTTT
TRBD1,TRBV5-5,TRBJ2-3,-,CASSLAGQGLSTDTQYF,TGTGCCAGCAGCTTGGCTGGACAGGGACTTAGCACAGATACGCAGTATTTT
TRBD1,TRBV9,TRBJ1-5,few,CASSEGTGVNQPQHF,TGTGCCAGCAGCGAGGGGACAGGGGTCAATCAGCCCCAGCATTTT
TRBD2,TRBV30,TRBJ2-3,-,CAWTHGGSTLGTDTQYF,TGTGCCTGGACGCATGGCGGGAGCACCCTCGGCACAGATACGCAGTATTTT
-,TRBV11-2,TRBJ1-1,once,CASRHAGRTNTEAFF,TGTGCCAGCAGACACGCGGGACGGACGAACACTGAAGCTTTCTTT
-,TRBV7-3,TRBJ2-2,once,CASSFPAGELFF,TGTGCCAGCAGCTTCCCCGCCGGGGAGCTGTTTTTT
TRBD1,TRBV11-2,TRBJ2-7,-,CASSLEGGSEYEQYF,TGTGCCAGCAGCTTAGAAGGGGGCAGCGAGTACGAGCAGTACTTC
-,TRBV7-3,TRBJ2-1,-,CASSLSGTSSYNEQFF,TGTGCCAGCAGCTTATCCGGAACTAGCTCCTACAATGAGCAGTTCTTC
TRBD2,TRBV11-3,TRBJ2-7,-,CASSLSGTSGYEQYF,TGTGCCAGCAGCCTCTCCGGGACTAGCGGTTACGAGCAGTACTTC
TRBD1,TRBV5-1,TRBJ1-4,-,CASSIGQGVSTNEKLFF,TGCGCCAGCAGCATCGGACAGGGGGTTTCAACTAATGAAAAACTGTTTTTT
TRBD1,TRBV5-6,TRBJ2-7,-,CASIPRQGPYEQYF,TGTGCCAGCATTCCGAGACAGGGACCCTACGAGCAGTACTTC
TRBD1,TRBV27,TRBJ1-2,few,CASSRSGQGNGYTF,TGTGCCAGCAGCCGGTCGGGACAGGGAAATGGCTACACCTTC
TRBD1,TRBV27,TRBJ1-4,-,CASSPTGTGPEKLFF,TGTGCCAGCAGTCCAACCGGGACAGGGCCTGAAAAACTGTTTTTT
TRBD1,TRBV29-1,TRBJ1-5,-,CSVRTGGNQPQHF,TGCAGCGTTAGGACAGGGGGCAATCAGCCCCAGCATTTT
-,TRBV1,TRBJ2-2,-,CTSSQYGLAGGTGELFF,TGCACCAGCAGCCAATACGGACTAGCGGGAGGCACCGGGGAGCTGTTTTTT
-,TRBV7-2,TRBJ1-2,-,CASSLSTANYGYTF,TGTGCCAGCAGCTTATCGACAGCTAACTATGGCTACACCTTC
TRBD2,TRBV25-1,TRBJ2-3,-,CASHPGLVADTQYF,TGTGCCAGTCATCCGGGACTAGTTGCAGATACGCAGTATTTT
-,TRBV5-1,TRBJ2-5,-,CASSFPRSGTIYQETQYF,TGCGCCAGCAGCTTTCCGAGGAGCGGGACAATTTACCAAGAGACCCAGTACTTC